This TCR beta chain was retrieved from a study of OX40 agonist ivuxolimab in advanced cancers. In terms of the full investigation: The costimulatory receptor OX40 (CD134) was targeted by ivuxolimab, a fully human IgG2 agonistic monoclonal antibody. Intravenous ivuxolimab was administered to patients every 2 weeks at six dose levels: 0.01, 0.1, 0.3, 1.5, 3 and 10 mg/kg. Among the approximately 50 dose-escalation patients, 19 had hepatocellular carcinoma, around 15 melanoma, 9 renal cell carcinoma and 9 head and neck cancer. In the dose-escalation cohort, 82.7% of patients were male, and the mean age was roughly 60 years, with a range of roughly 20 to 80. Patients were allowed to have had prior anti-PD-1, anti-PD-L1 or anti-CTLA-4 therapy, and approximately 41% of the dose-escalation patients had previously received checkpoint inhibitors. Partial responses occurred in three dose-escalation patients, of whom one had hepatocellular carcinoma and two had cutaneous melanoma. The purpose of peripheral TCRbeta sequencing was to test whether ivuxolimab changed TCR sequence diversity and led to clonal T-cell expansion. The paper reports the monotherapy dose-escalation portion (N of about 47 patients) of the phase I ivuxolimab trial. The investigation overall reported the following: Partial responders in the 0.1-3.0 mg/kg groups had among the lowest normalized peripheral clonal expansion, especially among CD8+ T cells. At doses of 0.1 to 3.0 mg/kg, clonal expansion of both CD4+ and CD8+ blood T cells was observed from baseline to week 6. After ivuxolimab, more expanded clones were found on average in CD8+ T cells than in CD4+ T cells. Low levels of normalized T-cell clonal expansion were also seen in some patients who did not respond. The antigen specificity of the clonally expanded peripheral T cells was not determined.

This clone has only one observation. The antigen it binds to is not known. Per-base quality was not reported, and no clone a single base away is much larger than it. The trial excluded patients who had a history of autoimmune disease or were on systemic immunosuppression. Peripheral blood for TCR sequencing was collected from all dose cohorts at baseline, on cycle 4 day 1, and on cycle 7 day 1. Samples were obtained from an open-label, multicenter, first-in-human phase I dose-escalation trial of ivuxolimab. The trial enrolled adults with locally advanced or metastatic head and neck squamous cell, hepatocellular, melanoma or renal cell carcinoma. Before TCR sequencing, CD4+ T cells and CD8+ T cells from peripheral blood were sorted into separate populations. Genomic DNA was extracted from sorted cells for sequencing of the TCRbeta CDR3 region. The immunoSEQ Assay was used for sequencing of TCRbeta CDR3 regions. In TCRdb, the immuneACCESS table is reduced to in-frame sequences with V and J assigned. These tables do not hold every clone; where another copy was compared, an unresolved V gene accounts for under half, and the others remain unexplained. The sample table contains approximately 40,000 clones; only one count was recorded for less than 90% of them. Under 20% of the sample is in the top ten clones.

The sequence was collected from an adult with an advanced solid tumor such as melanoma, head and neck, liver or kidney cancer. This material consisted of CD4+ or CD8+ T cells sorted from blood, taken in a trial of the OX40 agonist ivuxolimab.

The sequence in DNA is TGTGCCAGCAGCTTAGTAGGGACAGGGAACGAGCAGTACTTC. Translated, this is CASSLVGTGNEQYF. This chain joins TRBV7-9 to TRBJ2-7; 9 bases in the junction line up with TRBD1. The germline V gene (reference sequence) supplies CDR1 SEHNR and CDR2 FQNEAQ. V is trimmed back by 1 base and J by 5 bases, and the junction contains 3 bases that no gene match accounts for. The CDR3 contains 14 residues, cysteine and phenylalanine counted. Of the read, only the CDR3 DNA is kept; its 42 bases are in frame from base 1.